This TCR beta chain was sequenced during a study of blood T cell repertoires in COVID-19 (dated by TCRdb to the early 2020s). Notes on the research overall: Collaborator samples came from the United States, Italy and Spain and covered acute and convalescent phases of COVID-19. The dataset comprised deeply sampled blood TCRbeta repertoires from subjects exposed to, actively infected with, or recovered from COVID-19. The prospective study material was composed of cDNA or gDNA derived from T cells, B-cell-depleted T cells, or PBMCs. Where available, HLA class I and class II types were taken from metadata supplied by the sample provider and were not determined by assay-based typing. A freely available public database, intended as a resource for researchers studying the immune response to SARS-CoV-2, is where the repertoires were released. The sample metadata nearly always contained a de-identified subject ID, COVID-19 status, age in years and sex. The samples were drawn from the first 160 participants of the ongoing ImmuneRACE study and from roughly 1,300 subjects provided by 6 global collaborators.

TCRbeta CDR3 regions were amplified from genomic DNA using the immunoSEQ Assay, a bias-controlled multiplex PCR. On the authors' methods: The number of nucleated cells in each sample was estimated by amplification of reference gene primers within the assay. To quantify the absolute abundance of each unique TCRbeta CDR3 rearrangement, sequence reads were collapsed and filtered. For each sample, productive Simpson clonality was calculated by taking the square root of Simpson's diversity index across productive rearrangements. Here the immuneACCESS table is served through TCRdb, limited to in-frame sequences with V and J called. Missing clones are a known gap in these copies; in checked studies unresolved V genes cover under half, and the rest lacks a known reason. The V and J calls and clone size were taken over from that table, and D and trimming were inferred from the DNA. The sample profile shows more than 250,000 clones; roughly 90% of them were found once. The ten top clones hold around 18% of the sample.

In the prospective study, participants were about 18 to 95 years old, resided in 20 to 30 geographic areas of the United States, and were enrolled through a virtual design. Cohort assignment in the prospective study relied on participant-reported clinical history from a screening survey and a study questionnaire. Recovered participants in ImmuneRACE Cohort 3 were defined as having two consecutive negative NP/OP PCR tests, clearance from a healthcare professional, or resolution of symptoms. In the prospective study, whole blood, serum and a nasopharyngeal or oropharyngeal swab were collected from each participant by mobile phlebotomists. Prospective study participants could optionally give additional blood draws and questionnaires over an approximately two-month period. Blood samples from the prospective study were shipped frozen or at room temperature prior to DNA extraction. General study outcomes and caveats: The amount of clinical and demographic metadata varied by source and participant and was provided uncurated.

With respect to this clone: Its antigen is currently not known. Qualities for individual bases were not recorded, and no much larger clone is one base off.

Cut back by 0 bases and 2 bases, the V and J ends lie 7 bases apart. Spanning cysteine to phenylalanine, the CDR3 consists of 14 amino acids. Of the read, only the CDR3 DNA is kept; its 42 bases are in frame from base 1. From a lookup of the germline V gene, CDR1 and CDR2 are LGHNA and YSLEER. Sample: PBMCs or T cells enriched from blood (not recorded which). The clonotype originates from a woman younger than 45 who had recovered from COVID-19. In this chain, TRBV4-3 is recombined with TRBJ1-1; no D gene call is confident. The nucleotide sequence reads TGCGCCAGCAGCCAAGACAGTATAAACACTGAAGCTTTCTTT. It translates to CASSQDSINTEAFF.